These T cell receptor beta chains were read from a single sample in a study of T cell changes during pregnancy in multiple sclerosis. Produced via immunoSEQ multiplex PCR; TCRdb's table is partial and in-frame only. Of some 100,000 clones detected, around 92% appear once; the ten largest clones hold less than 2%. The starting material was peripheral blood, obtained after pregnancy. Receptors originate from a female donor with multiple sclerosis, enrolled in a pregnancy study. CDR3s include the opening cysteine and the closing phenylalanine or tryptophan. A D gene is named only where the DNA matches it firmly. Clone sizes are given selectively: once, few, many, or a class where the clone is expanded.

V: TRBV7-9
length: 16
size: -
J: TRBJ2-5
D: TRBD1
DNA: TGTGCCACCACGAAATATACAGGGGGCGGTGGGGAGACCCAGTACTTC
CDR3: CATTKYTGGGGETQYF

V: TRBV19
length: 15
size: -
J: TRBJ2-2
D: -
DNA: TGTGCCAGTAGTATAGATAGGGGAAACACCGGGGAGCTGTTTTTT
CDR3: CASSIDRGNTGELFF

V: TRBV6-6
length: 14
size: -
J: TRBJ2-5
D: TRBD2
DNA: TGTGCCAGCAGTTACGACGGGAGGGGAGAGACCCAGTACTTC
CDR3: CASSYDGRGETQYF

V: TRBV19
length: 16
size: -
J: TRBJ1-5
D: TRBD1
DNA: TGTGCCAGTAGTCCTGGACAGGTAAATAGCAATCAGCCCCAGCATTTT
CDR3: CASSPGQVNSNQPQHF

V: TRBV7-9
length: 12
size: -
J: TRBJ2-7
D: -
DNA: TGTGCCAGCAGCTCGGTTCGGGACGAGCAGTACTTC
CDR3: CASSSVRDEQYF

V: TRBV10-3
length: 15
size: -
J: TRBJ1-5
D: -
DNA: TGTGCCATCAGCGAAGGGGTGACGGACAATCAGCCCCAGCATTTT
CDR3: CAISEGVTDNQPQHF

V: TRBV2
length: 15
size: few
J: TRBJ2-7
D: TRBD1
DNA: TGTGCCAGCAGGGTTACAGGGGGCGAGGGCTACGAGCAGTACTTC
CDR3: CASRVTGGEGYEQYF

V: TRBV11-2
length: 14
size: -
J: TRBJ2-7
D: TRBD2
DNA: TGTGCCAGCAGCTCTGTAGCGGGAGTATACGAGCAGTACTTC
CDR3: CASSSVAGVYEQYF

V: TRBV4-1
length: 14
size: -
J: TRBJ1-5
D: TRBD1
DNA: TGCGCCAGCAGCCAGGGACAGGGGTTCGGGCCCCAGCATTTT
CDR3: CASSQGQGFGPQHF

V: TRBV19
length: 13
size: -
J: TRBJ2-7
D: -
DNA: TGTGCCAGTAGTATGGCCAGGGGCTACGAGCAGTACTTC
CDR3: CASSMARGYEQYF